The next 5 T cell receptor beta chains were all read from a single sample in a study of Ad26.COV2.S vaccination and SARS-CoV-2 variants. The treatment is: roughly 18 received Ad26.COV2.S at low or high dose, single or two shots; about 5 received placebo; per-sample allocation not given. Samples were taken on day 63 after the first vaccine or placebo injection. Assay: immunoSEQ multiplex PCR; the TCRdb copy retains only in-frame clones and omits some. The sample comprises a few hundred thousand clones, around 87% of which are singletons, and about 4% rests with the top ten. The material was peripheral blood, obtained in a trial of Ad26.COV2.S vaccine versus placebo. The receptors shown here come from a person aged 18 to 59 who received the Ad26.COV2.S COVID-19 vaccine or a placebo.

A remark on this clone: At one boundary the junction diverges from the germline segment, which might be a read error. This chain links TRBV20-1 with TRBJ2-1, with 9 bases that match TRBD2. CDR3 length: 15 residues. The germline V gene has CDR1 DFQATT and CDR2 SNEGSKA (reference sequence). CDR3 sequence: CNASGGLALYNEQFF. CDR3 coding DNA: TGCAATGCTAGTGGGGGACTAGCTCTATACAATGAGCAGTTCTTC.

The gene calls are TRBV5-5 and TRBJ1-5; no clear D gene. Germline loops: CDR1 SGHKS, CDR2 YYEKEE (reference sequence). This CDR3 contains 14 residues. V was clipped by 0 bases and J by 3 bases, with 7 bases between them. CDR3 loop: CASSLVSTNQPQHF. The CDR3 DNA is TGTGCCAGCAGCTTGGTCTCCACCAATCAGCCCCAGCATTTT.

The chain employs TRBV6-2 or TRBV6-3 and TRBJ2-7; perhaps TRBD2 as D (6 bases). Germline lookup yields CDR1 MNHEY and CDR2 SVGEGT. V was shortened by 6 bases and J by 4 bases, with 16 bases between the two germline ends. This CDR3 region has 14 residues. In DNA, the CDR3 is TGTGCCAGCAGCCCTCGACTAGTAGTGTACGAGCAGTACTTC. As protein: CASSPRLVVYEQYF.

The chain joins TRBV24-1 to TRBJ1-5; the D gene is possibly TRBD1 (6 bases). The germline V gene has CDR1 KGHDR and CDR2 SFDVKD. The CDR3 runs to 18 residues. With 7 bases removed from V and 2 bases from J, the gap between germline ends came to 23 bases. CDR3 loop: CATRIIWTAPFGNQPQHF. Here the CDR3 DNA reads TGTGCCACCAGGATAATCTGGACAGCACCCTTCGGCAATCAGCCCCAGCATTTT.

This sequence joins TRBV5-4 and TRBJ1-5; the D is unclear. The germline V and J ends were trimmed by 4 bases and 6 bases, with 17 bases remaining between them. CDR3 length equals 15 residues. Germline loops: CDR1 SGHNT, CDR2 YYREEE (reference sequence). The CDR3, as DNA: TGTGCCAGCAGCCGGACTCCCGGGGAAGCTCAGCCCCAGCATTTT. Protein sequence: CASSRTPGEAQPQHF.